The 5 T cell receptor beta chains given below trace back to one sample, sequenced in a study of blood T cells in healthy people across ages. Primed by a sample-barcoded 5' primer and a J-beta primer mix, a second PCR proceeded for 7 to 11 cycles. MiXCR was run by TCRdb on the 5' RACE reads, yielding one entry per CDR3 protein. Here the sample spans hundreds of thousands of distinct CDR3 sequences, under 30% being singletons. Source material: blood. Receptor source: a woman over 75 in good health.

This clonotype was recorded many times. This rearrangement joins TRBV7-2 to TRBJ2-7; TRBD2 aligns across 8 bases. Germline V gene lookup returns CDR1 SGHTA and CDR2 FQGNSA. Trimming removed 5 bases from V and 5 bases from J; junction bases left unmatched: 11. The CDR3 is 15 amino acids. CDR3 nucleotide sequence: TGTGCCAGCAGCCGCAGAGGGAGCGGGGGCGACGAGCAGTACTTC. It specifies CASSRRGSGGDEQYF.

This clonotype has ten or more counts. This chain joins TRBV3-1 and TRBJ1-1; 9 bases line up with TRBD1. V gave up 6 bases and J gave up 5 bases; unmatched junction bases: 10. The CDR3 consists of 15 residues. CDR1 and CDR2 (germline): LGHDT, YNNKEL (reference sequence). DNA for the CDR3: TGTGCCAGCAGTCAACATACAGGGGGCCGTACTGAAGCTTTCTTT. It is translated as CASSQHTGGRTEAFF.

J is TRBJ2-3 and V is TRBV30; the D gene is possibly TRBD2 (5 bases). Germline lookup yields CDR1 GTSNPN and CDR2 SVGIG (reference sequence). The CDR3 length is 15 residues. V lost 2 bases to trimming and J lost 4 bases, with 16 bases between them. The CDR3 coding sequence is TGTGCCTGGAGTCCCCCGAGGCCTAGCTCAGATACGCAGTATTTT. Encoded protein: CAWSPPRPSSDTQYF.

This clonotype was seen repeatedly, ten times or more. Here the CDR3 reads CAWSNRARTGYTF. The CDR3 region has the DNA TGTGCCTGGAGTAACAGGGCCCGGACGGGCTACACCTTC. The chain carries TRBV30 and TRBJ1-2, with D tentatively TRBD1 (6 bases). Looked up from germline, CDR1 is GTSNPN and CDR2 is SVGIG (reference sequence). The CDR3 has 13 residues. V lost 2 bases to trimming and J lost 8 bases, with 15 bases between them.

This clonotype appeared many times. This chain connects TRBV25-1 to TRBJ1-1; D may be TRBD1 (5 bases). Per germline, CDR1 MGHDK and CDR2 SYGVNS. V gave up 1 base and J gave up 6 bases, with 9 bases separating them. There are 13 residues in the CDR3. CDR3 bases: TGTGCCAGCAGTGAATCAGAGACAGCTGAAGCTTTCTTT. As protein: CASSESETAEAFF.